This note documents a single TCR beta chain sequence. The CDR3 length is 16 residues. Germline V CDR1 and CDR2: LGHDT, YNNKEL (reference sequence). With 2 bases clipped from V and 5 bases from J, the junction kept 7 bases outside the gene matches. This sample was taken from a study of blood T cell repertoires in COVID-19. Overall study context: PBMCs, B-cell-depleted T cells, or T cells were the source of the cDNA or gDNA that made up the material.

Assay: immunoSEQ multiplex PCR; the TCRdb copy retains only in-frame clones and omits some. The sample records 300,000 or so clones, almost 90% being singletons. Sample: peripheral blood. This chain joins TRBV3-1 (or the pseudogene TRBV3-2) and TRBJ2-5; 11 bases line up with TRBD2. The source of this sequence is a young woman with COVID-19, enrolled during active disease. This CDR3 is CASSQLTSGISETQYF. The CDR3 nucleotides are TGTGCCAGCAGCCAACTGACTAGCGGGATATCGGAGACCCAGTACTTC.